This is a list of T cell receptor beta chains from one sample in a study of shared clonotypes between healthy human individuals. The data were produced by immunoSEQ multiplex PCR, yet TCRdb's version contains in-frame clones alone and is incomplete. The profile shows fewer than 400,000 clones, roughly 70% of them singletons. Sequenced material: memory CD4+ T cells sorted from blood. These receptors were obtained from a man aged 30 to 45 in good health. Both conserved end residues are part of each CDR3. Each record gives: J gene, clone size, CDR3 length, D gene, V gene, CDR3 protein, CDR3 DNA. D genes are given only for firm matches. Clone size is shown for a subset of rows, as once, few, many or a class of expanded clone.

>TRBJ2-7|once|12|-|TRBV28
CASKEASYEQYF
TGTGCCAGCAAGGAGGCATCCTACGAGCAGTACTTC
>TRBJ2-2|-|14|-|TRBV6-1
CASSEARVVVELFF
TGTGCCAGCAGTGAAGCGCGCGTCGTTGTTGAGCTGTTTTTT
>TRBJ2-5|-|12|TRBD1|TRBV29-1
CSVDTGGETQYF
TGCAGCGTCGATACAGGGGGAGAGACCCAGTACTTC
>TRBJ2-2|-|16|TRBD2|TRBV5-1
CASSLGLAENTGELFF
TGCGCCAGCAGCCTCGGACTAGCGGAGAACACCGGGGAGCTGTTTTTT
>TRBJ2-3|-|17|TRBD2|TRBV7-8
CASSLRLAGISTDTQYF
TGTGCCAGCAGCTTACGACTAGCGGGGATTAGCACAGATACGCAGTATTTT
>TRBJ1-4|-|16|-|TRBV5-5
CASSSRGPMTNEKLFF
TGTGCCAGCAGCTCCCGAGGACCTATGACGAATGAAAAACTGTTTTTT
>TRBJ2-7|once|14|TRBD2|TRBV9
CASSELAGDLEQYF
TGTGCCAGCAGCGAGCTAGCGGGAGATCTCGAGCAGTACTTC
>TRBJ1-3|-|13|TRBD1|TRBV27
CASARTGLNTIYF
TGTGCCAGCGCCCGGACAGGCCTTAACACCATATATTTT
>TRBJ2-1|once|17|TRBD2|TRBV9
CASSVALAGGPDNEQFF
TGTGCCAGCAGCGTAGCCTTAGCGGGAGGGCCTGACAATGAGCAGTTCTTC
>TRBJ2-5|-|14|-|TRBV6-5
CASSYKSREETQYF
TGTGCCAGCAGTTACAAGTCACGGGAAGAGACCCAGTACTTC
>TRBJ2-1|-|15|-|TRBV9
CASSVDGGHYNEQFF
TGTGCCAGCAGCGTAGACGGGGGCCATTACAATGAGCAGTTCTTC
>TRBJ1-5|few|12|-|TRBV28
CASSLQGQPQHF
TGTGCCAGCAGTTTACAGGGCCAGCCCCAGCATTTT
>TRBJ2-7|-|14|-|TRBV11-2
CASSFVTGVNEQYF
TGTGCCAGCAGCTTCGTGACGGGAGTCAACGAGCAGTACTTC
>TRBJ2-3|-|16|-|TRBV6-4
CASSEFAGTMADTQYF
TGTGCCAGCAGTGAATTCGCGGGAACAATGGCAGATACGCAGTATTTT
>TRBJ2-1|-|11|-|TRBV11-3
CASRGSGEQFF
TGTGCCAGCAGGGGGTCAGGTGAGCAGTTCTTC
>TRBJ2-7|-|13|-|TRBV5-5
CASTHEDSYEQYF
TGTGCCAGCACTCACGAGGACTCCTACGAGCAGTACTTC
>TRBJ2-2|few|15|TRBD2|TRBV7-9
CASGPGLPNTGELFF
TGTGCCAGCGGGCCGGGACTACCGAACACCGGGGAGCTGTTTTTT
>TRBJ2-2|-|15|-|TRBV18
CASSPSPLGTGELFF
TGTGCCAGCTCGCCCTCCCCACTAGGCACCGGGGAGCTGTTTTTT
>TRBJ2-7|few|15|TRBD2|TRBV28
CASSVFFAGAYEQYF
TGTGCCAGCAGTGTCTTCTTTGCGGGAGCCTACGAGCAGTACTTC
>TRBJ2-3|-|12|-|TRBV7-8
CATGGIADTQYF
TGTGCCACGGGCGGGATCGCAGATACGCAGTATTTT
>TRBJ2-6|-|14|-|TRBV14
CASSLGTGSGVLTF
TGTGCCAGCAGCCTTGGAACGGGGTCAGGCGTCCTGACTTTC
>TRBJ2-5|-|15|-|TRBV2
CASSGQVGLQETQYF
TGTGCCAGCAGTGGGCAGGTTGGCCTCCAAGAGACCCAGTACTTC
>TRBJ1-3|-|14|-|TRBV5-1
CASSQGHSGNTIYF
TGCGCCAGCAGCCAGGGACACTCTGGAAACACCATATATTTT